This T cell receptor beta chain was documented in a study of technical replicates of blood from a handful of donors. This table comes from immunoSEQ multiplex PCR, and its TCRdb copy is limited to in-frame clones, with some not included. The data hold about 14,000 clones, with 80% observed a single time. CDR1 and CDR2 (germline): SGHTA, FQGTGA. This CDR3 is 13 amino acids long. Trimming left V 2 bases short and J 1 base short, with 4 bases between. This TCR was sampled from a human donor in good health. V and J are TRBV7-3 and TRBJ2-3; D gene uncertain. What was sequenced was PBMCs. CDR3: CASSLARTDTQYF. The CDR3 nucleotides are TGTGCCAGCAGCTTAGCGCGCACAGATACGCAGTATTTT.